The T cell receptor (beta chain) under discussion was sequenced for a study of neoadjuvant anti-PD-1 for oral cavity cancer. As for the study in general: Patients mostly received three to four biweekly nivolumab doses at 3 mg/kg before surgery. Patients without progression got a fourth dose around day 43.

On this clone: Its specificity is unknown.

Findings and limits, study-wide: Treg/Th17 ratio rose with pretreatment blood and fell with post-treatment tumor TCRbeta clonality.

The table came from immunoSEQ multiplex PCR; TCRdb's copy has only in-frame clones and leaves some out. The repertoire holds about 14,000 clones, 66% seen once, with around 2.1% in the top ten. With 5 bases clipped from V and 0 bases from J, the junction kept 9 bases outside the gene matches. CDR1 is ENHRY, CDR2 SYGVKD, per germline. This CDR3 contains 16 residues. These oral cavity squamous cell carcinomas were HPV-negative and locally advanced. The chain uses TRBV10-3 and TRBJ2-7; TRBD1 agrees at 8 bases. This TCR was recovered from a person between 35 and 79 years old with oral cavity squamous cell carcinoma. Specimen: PBMCs, collected before nivolumab (anti-PD-1) treatment. The CDR3 region is CAISPQQGAGSYEQYF. The CDR3 DNA reads as TGTGCCATCAGTCCCCAGCAGGGGGCGGGCTCCTACGAGCAGTACTTC.